A single sample is the source of the 30 T cell receptor beta chains below, sequenced in a study of T-cell memory formation after mild COVID-19. MiXCR was run by TCRdb on the 5' RACE reads, yielding one entry per CDR3 protein. The table lists some 320,000 distinct CDR3 sequences, 13% to 15% of them singletons, with 21% in the top ten. Sequenced sample: PBMCs or a T cell subset sorted from them (not recorded which). The origin of the receptors is a man aged 18 to 30 who had mild COVID-19 (a few samples of this study predate the infection). Cell type and time point are not known.

The sample holds a few counts of this clonotype. V is TRBV4-1 and J is TRBJ1-2, with D perhaps TRBD1 (5 bases). Germline loops: CDR1 MGHRA, CDR2 YSYEKL. Trimming took off 1 base at V and 4 bases at J, with 13 bases between the two ends. The CDR3 extends over 15 amino acids. CDR3 bases: TGCGCCAGCAGCCAAGGTGGGGCTCGCCCCTATGGCTACACCTTC. As protein: CASSQGGARPYGYTF.

This clonotype showed up just a few times. The rearrangement uses TRBV4-3 and TRBJ2-5; D might be TRBD2 (7 bases). The CDR3 has 15 amino acids. V was shortened by 4 bases and J by 5 bases, with 17 bases between the two germline ends. Germline V gene data show CDR1 as LGHNA and CDR2 as YSLEER. CDR3 protein: CASSLRGGAGETQYF. The DNA for the CDR3 is TGCGCCAGCAGCCTTAGGGGGGGCGCCGGGGAGACCCAGTACTTC.

This clonotype was counted only a few times. The V call is TRBV29-1, the J call TRBJ1-2; D unresolved. The CDR3 runs 11 residues. V was pared by 4 bases and J by 2 bases, with 5 bases between. Per the germline V gene, CDR1 is SQVTM and CDR2 is ANQGSEA. As DNA, the CDR3 is TGCAGCGTTGCCAGGAACTATGGCTACACCTTC. Translation gives CSVARNYGYTF.

In its sample, this clonotype was seen many times. V and J are TRBV7-2 and TRBJ2-5; no firm D call. This CDR3 spans 12 amino acids. Germline CDR1 and CDR2: SGHTA and FQGNSA. The V and J ends lost 3 bases and 0 bases respectively, with 2 bases between them. CDR3 amino acids: CASSFNQETQYF. The CDR3, as DNA: TGTGCCAGCAGCTTTAACCAAGAGACCCAGTACTTC.

This clonotype occurred many times. This chain uses TRBV25-1 with TRBJ2-7; tentatively, D is TRBD1 (5 bases). This CDR3 contains 12 residues. V dropped 6 bases and J dropped 3 bases, with 9 bases sitting between them. Germline CDR1 MGHDK, CDR2 SYGVNS. The CDR3 reads CASSDSLYEQYF. The CDR3 DNA reads TGTGCCAGCAGCGACAGCCTCTACGAGCAGTACTTC.

The rearrangement joins TRBV7-3 to TRBJ2-1; a possible D gene is TRBD1 (6 bases). This CDR3 is built from 14 residues. Trimming removed 4 bases at V and 8 bases at J, with 15 bases between. Germline CDR1 is SGHTA and CDR2 is FQGTGA. CDR3 DNA sequence: TGTGCCAGCAGCTCAGGGACAACCGAGGATGAGCAGTTCTTC. It is translated as CASSSGTTEDEQFF.

The chain employs TRBV6-6 and TRBJ2-1; D may be TRBD2 (7 bases). Germline CDR1 MNHNY, CDR2 SVGAGI (reference sequence). The V gene lost 7 bases and the J gene lost 8 bases, with 21 bases spanning the gap. This CDR3 spans 15 amino acids. The CDR3 region has the DNA TGTGCCAGCAATAAGCGGGACTGGAAGGGGGATGAGCAGTTCTTC. The encoded protein is CASNKRDWKGDEQFF.

The J gene is TRBJ2-3, the V gene TRBV6-2 or TRBV6-3; D remains ambiguous. This CDR3 spans 12 amino acids. The germline gives CDR1 MNHEY, CDR2 SVGEGT. V lost 4 bases, J lost 6 bases, and 8 bases lay in between. DNA of the CDR3: TGTGCCAGCAGTTTTGGGTCGGATACGCAGTATTTT. Protein product: CASSFGSDTQYF.

V and J are TRBV30 and TRBJ1-2; D is unclear. The germline V gene encodes CDR1 GTSNPN and CDR2 SVGIG (reference sequence). Deletions cut 3 bases from V and 0 bases from J, with 8 bases between. The CDR3 has 13 residues. CDR3 region: CAWSPAPNYGYTF. The CDR3 DNA sequence: TGTGCCTGGAGCCCGGCCCCTAACTATGGCTACACCTTC.

This clonotype was observed a few times. The rearrangement links TRBV27 to TRBJ2-7; TRBD1 agrees at 7 bases. The CDR3 consists of 14 residues. After removal of 6 bases from V and 3 bases from J, the junction contained 8 bases not matched to a gene. CDR1 and CDR2 (germline): MNHEY, SMNVEV (reference sequence). CDR3 sequence reads: CASSATGANYEQYF. The CDR3 DNA reads TGTGCCAGCAGCGCAACAGGGGCGAACTACGAGCAGTACTTC.

This clonotype was seen repeatedly, ten times or more. The chain links TRBV25-1 to TRBJ2-3; no clear D. Germline lookup yields CDR1 MGHDK and CDR2 SYGVNS. The CDR3 has 16 residues. V was pared by 3 bases and J by 2 bases, with 15 bases between. Here the CDR3 reads CASSDPQAYPTDTQYF. The DNA of the CDR3 is TGTGCCAGCAGTGATCCCCAGGCCTATCCCACAGATACGCAGTATTTT.

The chain is built from TRBV13 and TRBJ1-6, with a weak D call TRBD1 (6 bases). In germline, CDR1 is PRHDT, CDR2 FYEKMQ (reference sequence). This CDR3 spans 15 amino acids. V dropped 3 bases and J dropped 8 bases, with 14 bases sitting between them. CDR3 region: CASSLAGTSDSPLHF. CDR3 sequence (DNA): TGTGCCAGCAGCTTGGCCGGGACAAGTGATTCACCCCTCCACTTT.

This clonotype was found a few times. V gene TRBV5-1 combines with J gene TRBJ1-1; 7 bases match TRBD1. Germline CDR1 SGHRS, CDR2 YFSETQ. The length of the CDR3 is 14 residues. The ends lost 4 bases at V and 5 bases at J; junction bases unmatched: 8. CDR3 region: CASSLRDSWTEAFF. CDR3 DNA: TGCGCCAGCAGCCTCCGGGACAGTTGGACTGAAGCTTTCTTT.

The table lists this clonotype with a few counts. The chain uses TRBV2 and TRBJ1-6; 8 bases align to TRBD1. Germline V gene lookup returns CDR1 SNHLY and CDR2 FYNNEI. The CDR3 runs to 14 residues. The V gene end was trimmed by 7 bases and the J gene end by 6 bases; junction bases not matched to a gene: 5. CDR3 nucleotide sequence: TGTGCCAGCAAAGGGACAGGAGTTAATTCACCCCTCCACTTT. It specifies CASKGTGVNSPLHF.

The chain joins TRBV27 to TRBJ1-2, with 8 bases lining up with TRBD1. The trim removed 2 bases at V and 3 bases at J, leaving 11 bases unmatched. CDR3 length equals 17 residues. CDR1 is MNHEY and CDR2 is SMNVEV in the germline V gene (reference sequence). This chain's CDR3 is CASSLGLDRADDYGYTF. The CDR3, as DNA: TGTGCCAGCAGTTTAGGCCTGGACAGGGCCGATGACTATGGCTACACCTTC.

This clonotype was counted ten times or more. V gene TRBV20-1 combines with J gene TRBJ2-1, with D possibly TRBD2 on 7 matching bases. The CDR3 is made up of 14 amino acids. V shed 6 bases and J shed 4 bases, with 16 bases lying between them. Germline loops: CDR1 DFQATT, CDR2 SNEGSKA (reference sequence). The CDR3 sequence is CSASPRGAYNEQFF. For the CDR3, the DNA is TGCAGTGCATCCCCCCGGGGGGCGTACAATGAGCAGTTCTTC.

This clonotype was counted between two and nine times. The genes are TRBV28 and TRBJ2-1; D is undetermined. Trimming left V 4 bases short and J 7 bases short, with 11 bases between. This CDR3 is built from 13 residues. The germline gives CDR1 MDHEN, CDR2 SYDVKM. The DNA for the CDR3 is TGTGCCAGCAGTTCACACGTGAGGAATGAGCAGTTCTTC. Translation: CASSSHVRNEQFF.

The chain is built from TRBV6-5 and TRBJ2-1; TRBD1 is a possible D gene (7 bases). The germline gives CDR1 MNHEY, CDR2 SVGAGI. V lost 8 bases and J lost 9, with 14 bases in between. This CDR3 comprises 12 residues. The CDR3 protein is CASSTGTFEQFF. As DNA, the CDR3 is TGTGCCAGCTCGACAGGGACTTTTGAGCAGTTCTTC.

Only a few counts were recorded for this clonotype. The J gene is TRBJ2-7, the V gene TRBV28, with 8 nucleotides matching TRBD2. Per germline, CDR1 MDHEN and CDR2 SYDVKM. After removal of 8 bases from V and 7 bases from J, the junction contained 10 bases not matched to a gene. The CDR3 runs to 13 residues. The CDR3 is CASSPPGGKEQYV. In DNA, the CDR3 is TGTGCCAGCTCTCCCCCGGGGGGGAAAGAGCAGTACGTC.

The chain has TRBV29-1 and TRBJ2-7, with D hard to call. This CDR3 region has 10 residues. V shed 6 bases and J shed 6 bases, with 9 bases lying between them. Germline CDR1 and CDR2: SQVTM and ANQGSEA. The CDR3 region is CSVADREQYF. CDR3 nucleotides: TGCAGCGTCGCCGACCGCGAGCAGTACTTC.

Only a few counts were recorded for this clonotype. The chain links TRBV5-1 to TRBJ2-3; D may be TRBD2 (5 bases). The CDR3 is 15 amino acids. Germline CDR1 is SGHRS and CDR2 is YFSETQ. V lost 0 bases to trimming and J lost 2 bases, with 10 bases between them. The CDR3 nucleotides read TGCGCCAGCAGCTTGGCCGGGATTTACACAGATACGCAGTATTTT. The encoded protein is CASSLAGIYTDTQYF.

This clonotype has just a few counts. J is TRBJ1-3 and V is TRBV28; 7 nucleotides line up with TRBD1. In germline, CDR1 is MDHEN, CDR2 SYDVKM. V gave up 7 bases and J gave up 4 bases; unmatched junction bases: 10. This CDR3 region has 15 residues. CDR3 DNA: TGTGCCAGCAACATACAGGGGCCGGGGGGAAACACCATATATTTT. It translates to CASNIQGPGGNTIYF.

This clonotype was seen a few times. The chain combines TRBV12-3 or TRBV12-4 with TRBJ2-3; 9 bases line up with TRBD1. The CDR3 has 15 residues. V shed 5 bases and J 2 bases; nucleotides not matched to a gene: 5. CDR3 sequence (DNA): TGTGCCAGCAGTCCCCGGGACAGGGTCACAGATACGCAGTATTTT. This codes for CASSPRDRVTDTQYF.

This clonotype occurred a few times. The chain carries TRBV30 and TRBJ1-5; no definite D call. The CDR3 sequence is 13 residues long. Per germline, CDR1 GTSNPN and CDR2 SVGIG (reference sequence). The V gene lost 1 base and the J gene lost 4 bases, with 8 bases spanning the gap. The CDR3 coding sequence is TGTGCCTGGAGTGATGGTGTTAATCAGCCCCAGCATTTT. It codes for CAWSDGVNQPQHF.

This clonotype was observed at least ten times. The V gene is TRBV6-5, the J gene TRBJ2-7; TRBD2 matches at 7 bases. Germline V gene data show CDR1 as MNHEY and CDR2 as SVGAGI. The trim removed 2 bases at V and 7 bases at J, leaving 2 bases unmatched. The CDR3 runs 12 residues. The DNA of the CDR3 is TGTGCCAGCAGTTACCCCGGGGGGGAGCAGTACGTC. It codes for CASSYPGGEQYV.

The CDR3 coding sequence is TGCGCCAGCAGCTTCATGTATCTGGGCACAGATACGCAGTATTTT. Translating gives CASSFMYLGTDTQYF. This sequence joins TRBV5-1 and TRBJ2-3; D gene unclear. The V gene's germline CDR1 is SGHRS and CDR2 YFSETQ. The CDR3 contains 15 residues. Trimming took off 2 bases at V and 1 base at J, with 11 bases between the two ends.

This clonotype showed up just a few times. The chain employs TRBV9 and TRBJ1-1, with TRBD1 matching 7 bases. The ends lost 4 bases at V and 0 bases at J; junction bases unmatched: 6. CDR3 length: 15 residues. Germline CDR1 and CDR2: SGDLS and YYNGEE. In DNA, the CDR3 is TGTGCCAGCAGCTCAGGGACAGACCTGAACACTGAAGCTTTCTTT. It encodes CASSSGTDLNTEAFF.

This clonotype was detected ten times or more. This rearrangement joins TRBV6-5 to TRBJ2-5; 9 bases agree with TRBD2. The V and J ends lost 2 bases and 6 bases, in that order; junction bases with no gene match: 1. Looked up from germline, CDR1 is MNHEY and CDR2 is SVGAGI. This CDR3 is 13 amino acids long. The CDR3 sequence: CASSYGLAKTQYF. Here the CDR3 DNA reads TGTGCCAGCAGTTACGGACTAGCGAAGACCCAGTACTTC.

The DNA of the CDR3 is TGTGCCAGCAGCCCAGGATCCCGTGGGGCGCAGTATTTT. Translation: CASSPGSRGAQYF. The chain has TRBV7-2 and TRBJ2-3; D call uncertain. The ends were cut back, 5 bases at V and 10 bases at J, with 16 bases in the middle. This CDR3 is 13 amino acids long. Germline V CDR1 and CDR2: SGHTA, FQGNSA.

This clonotype has ten or more counts. The CDR3 here is CASSGSGGRTDTQYF. CDR3 in DNA: TGCGCCAGCAGCGGGAGCGGGGGGCGCACAGATACGCAGTATTTT. V and J are TRBV4-1 and TRBJ2-3; 9 nucleotides line up with TRBD2. Trimming took 5 bases from V and 1 from J; bases not matched to a gene: 4. Germline CDR1 reads MGHRA; CDR2 reads YSYEKL. The CDR3 runs 15 residues.